This T cell receptor beta chain emerged from a study of T cells in Graves' hyperthyroidism and ophthalmopathy. The germline V gene has CDR1 SQVTM and CDR2 ANQGSEA. J was trimmed by 4 bases and V by 2 bases; bases with no gene match: 2. The CDR3 contains 13 residues. The count of this clonotype is one. Ophthalmopathy patients all had a Clinical Activity Score of at least 3, a NOSPECS grade of at least 4 and disease under 3 months old. The PBMCs were taken from approximately 11 ml of fresh peripheral blood. What was amplified from RNA transcripts were TCR beta CDR3 regions. The TCR CDR3 first-round RT-PCR relied on the HTBI primer set. MiXCR, run by TCRdb on the multiplex PCR reads, gives a single entry per CDR3 protein. The sample consists of more than 350,000 distinct CDR3 sequences, roughly 14% of them appearing once.

This chain uses TRBV29-1 with TRBJ2-7; 10 bases agree with TRBD1. Sequencing input: blood. This sequence originates from a woman aged 30 to 39 with Graves' ophthalmopathy. The CDR3 coding sequence is TGCAGCGTTGAACTGGACAGGGGGTACGAGCAGTACTTC. Protein sequence: CSVELDRGYEQYF.